This T cell receptor beta chain was captured in a study of regulatory T cells in long-lasting Graves disease. Time point reported: newly diagnosed GD, antithyroid drugs for less than 3 months. From RNA extracted from PBMCs, the TCR library was made. In building TCR beta libraries, iRepertoire HTBI primers were used together with Arm-PCR of CDR3 regions. A single record per CDR3 protein comes from TCRdb applying MiXCR to the multiplex PCR reads. The repertoire holds around 400,000 distinct CDR3 sequences, with about 14% as singletons. With respect to this clonotype: Its antigen is unidentified.

Notes on the study in general: Persistent Graves' disease cases displayed lower TCR diversity than newly diagnosed ones. Study of thyroid tissue was not done, with only peripheral blood studied.

Germline CDR1 is LGHDT and CDR2 is YNNKEL (reference sequence). V dropped 4 bases and J dropped 8 bases, with 17 bases sitting between them. The CDR3 sequence is 15 residues long. The sequenced sample was peripheral blood mononuclear cells (PBMCs), obtained at new diagnosis, from a patient treated with antithyroid drugs. The clonotype was recovered from a female donor with Graves disease. The chain is built from TRBV3-1 and TRBJ1-4, with TRBD1 as a possible D gene (5 bases). The CDR3 bases are TGTGCCAGCAGCCCTTTCGGCCCCACAGGCGAAAAACTGTTTTTT. Residues: CASSPFGPTGEKLFF.